Below are 25 T cell receptor beta chains sequenced from a single sample in a study of T cells after somatic rescue of genetic block. Sequenced by immunoSEQ multiplex PCR; TCRdb stores in-frame clones only, minus some. The data show about 72,000 clones, approximately 91% seen once. Sequenced: peripheral blood mononuclear cells (PBMCs). The source is a young man.

V and J are TRBV6-1 and TRBJ1-5; TRBD1 aligns across 10 bases. The CDR3 spans 12 residues. V shed 9 bases, J shed 4 bases, and the junction held 0 bases outside the gene matches. The germline V gene has CDR1 MNHNS and CDR2 SASEGT. Here the CDR3 reads CARGQGNQPQHF. DNA of the CDR3: TGTGCCAGGGGACAGGGGAATCAGCCCCAGCATTTT.

The rearrangement uses TRBV5-1 and TRBJ1-1, with D unresolved. Germline V gene data show CDR1 as SGHRS and CDR2 as YFSETQ. The CDR3 is 13 residues long. V was shortened by 0 bases and J by 0 bases, with 3 bases between the two germline ends. For the CDR3, the DNA is TGCGCCAGCAGCTTGGGGGTGAACACTGAAGCTTTCTTT. Amino acids: CASSLGVNTEAFF.

This chain connects TRBV4-3 to TRBJ2-1; D may be TRBD2 (5 bases). Trimming cost V 0 bases and J 2 bases, with 17 bases left between them. The CDR3 has 18 residues. The germline V gene encodes CDR1 LGHNA and CDR2 YSLEER. The CDR3 loop reads CASSQDLLSGSTYNEQFF. CDR3 in DNA: TGCGCCAGCAGCCAAGATCTTCTTTCGGGGTCCACCTACAATGAGCAGTTCTTC.

The CDR3 DNA reads as TGTGCCTGGAGTGTAGGGGTTGGGTATGGCTACACCTTC. Encoded protein: CAWSVGVGYGYTF. The genes are TRBV30 and TRBJ1-2, with D perhaps matching TRBD1 (5 bases). Germline CDR1 is GTSNPN and CDR2 is SVGIG (reference sequence). The germline V and J ends were trimmed by 0 bases and 5 bases, with 10 bases remaining between them. The CDR3 extends over 13 amino acids.

This sequence joins TRBV11-3 and TRBJ1-1; D perhaps matches TRBD1 (5 bases). The V gene lost 6 bases and the J gene lost 2 bases, with 10 bases spanning the gap. Germline-derived CDR1 and CDR2 are SGHNT and YENEEA. The CDR3 sequence is 13 residues long. The CDR3 DNA reads as TGTGCCAGCAGTCCAAGGGGTAACACTGAAGCTTTCTTT. Residues: CASSPRGNTEAFF.

This clone has only one observation. The chain joins TRBV9 to TRBJ1-2; 8 bases align to TRBD1. With 0 bases clipped from V and 7 bases from J, the junction kept 5 bases outside the gene matches. The germline V gene encodes CDR1 SGDLS and CDR2 YYNGEE. CDR3 length: 14 amino acids. The chain's CDR3 is CASSVATGDFGYTF. The CDR3, as DNA: TGTGCCAGCAGCGTAGCGACAGGGGATTTTGGCTACACCTTC.

V is TRBV6-1 and J is TRBJ1-4; 7 bases agree with TRBD1. CDR1 and CDR2 (germline): MNHNS, SASEGT. The ends lost 3 bases at V and 6 bases at J; junction bases unmatched: 4. This CDR3 has 14 residues. CDR3 sequence reads: CASSDGTEHEKLFF. In DNA, the CDR3 is TGTGCCAGCAGTGATGGGACAGAGCATGAAAAACTGTTTTTT.

This chain joins TRBV19 and TRBJ2-6; D gene ambiguous. V was pared by 3 bases and J by 0 bases, with 6 bases between. Germline lookup yields CDR1 LNHDA and CDR2 SQIVND (reference sequence). This CDR3 is 15 amino acids long. The CDR3 loop reads CASSIRGSGANVLTF. The CDR3 DNA sequence: TGTGCCAGTAGTATTCGTGGCTCTGGGGCCAACGTCCTGACTTTC.

This chain uses TRBV2 with TRBJ2-5, with D tentatively TRBD2 (6 bases). The J call could be wrong; TRBJ2-7 is a better fit for the DNA end. Looked up from germline, CDR1 is SNHLY and CDR2 is FYNNEI. The CDR3 totals 14 residues. CDR3 in DNA: TGTGCCAGCGGGGACTTTTTAAGCTCCTACGAGCAGTACTTC. This encodes CASGDFLSSYEQYF.

The chain couples TRBV6-5 to TRBJ1-5; tentative D call: TRBD1 (6 bases). V shed 5 bases and J shed 6 bases, with 14 bases lying between them. The CDR3 runs 14 residues. Germline-derived CDR1 and CDR2 are MNHEY and SVGAGI. The CDR3 bases are TGTGCCAGCAGTAGGGGGTTCCAGGGTCAGCCCCAGCATTTT. This translates into CASSRGFQGQPQHF.

The chain combines TRBV2 with TRBJ2-5, with D unclear. CDR3 length: 13 residues. Germline values: CDR1 SNHLY, CDR2 FYNNEI. Trimming left V 6 bases short and J 4 bases short, with 12 bases between. The CDR3 nucleotides are TGTGCCAGCAGAATGAGTTGGGGAGAGACCCAGTACTTC. As protein: CASRMSWGETQYF.

This chain joins TRBV6-1 and TRBJ1-1, with D unresolved. Trimming took off 3 bases at V and 3 bases at J, with 8 bases between the two ends. From germline, CDR1 is MNHNS and CDR2 SASEGT. The CDR3 runs to 13 residues. The CDR3 spells CASSDHTDTEAFF. In DNA form, the CDR3 reads TGTGCCAGCAGTGACCACACTGACACTGAAGCTTTCTTT.

The rearrangement links TRBV6-6 to TRBJ1-2, with a tentative D call TRBD1 (6 bases). Germline V gives CDR1 MNHNY, CDR2 SVGAGI (reference sequence). The CDR3 is made up of 13 amino acids. V was shortened by 4 bases and J by 6 bases, with 12 bases between the two germline ends. The DNA of the CDR3 is TGTGCCAGCAGTTCGGGTAACAGGGATGGCTACACCTTC. This encodes CASSSGNRDGYTF.

This chain joins TRBV6-1 and TRBJ1-3; maybe TRBD1 (5 bases). Deletions cut 1 base from V and 4 bases from J, with 8 bases between. The CDR3 runs 14 residues. From germline, CDR1 is MNHNS and CDR2 SASEGT. CDR3 residues: CASSEGGVGNTIYF. For the CDR3, the DNA is TGTGCCAGCAGTGAAGGAGGGGTAGGAAACACCATATATTTT.

V gene TRBV5-1 combines with J gene TRBJ2-3, with D maybe TRBD2 (5 bases). The CDR3 has 14 residues. CDR1 is SGHRS and CDR2 is YFSETQ in the germline V gene. Trimming pared 0 bases from V and 2 bases from J, leaving 7 bases between. CDR3 sequence (DNA): TGCGCCAGCAGCTTGGAGACTACCACAGATACGCAGTATTTT. The encoded protein is CASSLETTTDTQYF.

The chain has TRBV10-3 and TRBJ2-1; D may be TRBD1 or TRBD2 (6 bases each). CDR3 length: 15 amino acids. The V end was cut by 2 bases, the J end by 5 bases, with 13 bases between. The germline V gene encodes CDR1 ENHRY and CDR2 SYGVKD. The CDR3 region is CAISEAAEGDNEQFF. The CDR3 DNA is TGTGCCATCAGTGAGGCGGCGGAGGGGGACAATGAGCAGTTCTTC.

The chain joins TRBV14 to TRBJ2-2, with D uncertain. Trimming removed 6 bases at V and 3 bases at J, with 8 bases between. CDR3 size: 13 residues. Per germline, CDR1 SGHDN and CDR2 FVKESK. This CDR3 is CASRYQDTGELFF. CDR3 coding DNA: TGTGCCAGCAGGTACCAAGACACCGGGGAGCTGTTTTTT. The full variable domain, rest sourced from reference TRBV14 and TRBJ2-2, is EAGVTQFPSHSVIEKGQTVTLRCDPISGHDNLYWYRRVMGKEIKFLLHFVKESKQDESGMPNNRFLAERTGGTYSTLKVQPAELEDSGVYFCASRYQDTGELFFGEGSRLTVL.

This clone was picked up one time. The chain employs TRBV5-4 and TRBJ2-2, with a weak D call TRBD1 (5 bases). Trimming took off 4 bases at V and 1 base at J, with 8 bases between the two ends. Germline CDR1 reads SGHNT; CDR2 reads YYREEE (reference sequence). This CDR3 is built from 14 residues. Here the CDR3 DNA reads TGTGCCAGCAGCCTCGGACAGAACACCGGGGAGCTGTTTTTT. Protein sequence: CASSLGQNTGELFF.

This clone was seen a handful of times. This chain uses TRBV4-1 with TRBJ1-1; 8 bases agree with TRBD1. Looked up from germline, CDR1 is MGHRA and CDR2 is YSYEKL. This CDR3 comprises 17 residues. The J segment lost 4 bases and the V segment lost 4 bases, leaving 14 bases of the junction unmatched. DNA for the CDR3: TGCGCCAGCAGCCGGTTCCACCTTACAGGGGGAGGCACTGAAGCTTTCTTT. As protein: CASSRFHLTGGGTEAFF.

The chain couples TRBV19 to TRBJ1-1, with 7 bases identical to TRBD1. J gave up 0 bases and V 1 base, and 11 bases lay outside the gene matches. The CDR3 contains 18 residues. The germline CDR1 and CDR2 sequences are LNHDA and SQIVND (reference sequence). This chain's CDR3 is CASSIGKVWDSMNTEAFF. The CDR3 bases are TGTGCCAGTAGTATAGGCAAGGTCTGGGACAGTATGAACACTGAAGCTTTCTTT. Full variable domain (missing parts from reference TRBV19 and TRBJ1-1): DGGITQSPKYLFRKEGQNVTLSCEQNLNHDAMYWYRQDPGQGLRLIYYSQIVNDFQKGDIAEGYSVSREKKESFPLTVTSAQKNPTAFYLCASSIGKVWDSMNTEAFFGQGTRLTVV.

The chain uses TRBV30 and TRBJ1-2; no definite D call. V lost 0 bases and J lost 2, with 1 base in between. Looked up from germline, CDR1 is GTSNPN and CDR2 is SVGIG (reference sequence). The CDR3 has 11 amino acids. CDR3 residues: CAWSVNYGYTF. In DNA, the CDR3 is TGTGCCTGGAGTGTAAACTATGGCTACACCTTC. Based on the CDR3 plus reference TRBV30 and TRBJ1-2, the full variable domain is SQTIHQWPATLVQPVGSPLSLECTVEGTSNPNLYWYRQAAGRGLQLLFYSVGIGQISSEVPQNLSASRPQDRQFILSSKKLLLSDSGFYLCAWSVNYGYTFGSGTRLTVV.

The chain uses TRBV9 and TRBJ2-3, with D perhaps being TRBD1 or TRBD2 (5 bases each). This CDR3 is 17 amino acids long. Looked up from germline, CDR1 is SGDLS and CDR2 is YYNGEE. The V end was cut by 4 bases, the J end by 1 base, with 19 bases between. CDR3 sequence reads: CASSQSGQSFGTDTQYF. The CDR3 DNA reads TGTGCCAGCAGCCAATCGGGGCAGTCCTTTGGCACAGATACGCAGTATTTT.

This chain uses TRBV2 with TRBJ2-6; D is uncertain. Germline CDR1 SNHLY, CDR2 FYNNEI. The ends were cut back, 3 bases at V and 3 bases at J, with 6 bases in the middle. This CDR3 has 14 amino acids. The DNA of the CDR3 is TGTGCCAGCAGTGAGGACCATGGGGCCAACGTCCTGACTTTC. Translated: CASSEDHGANVLTF.

The chain recombines TRBV11-2 with TRBJ1-2, with D hard to call. Trimming left V 3 bases short and J 2 bases short, with 1 base between. The CDR3 is 11 residues long. CDR1 SGHAT and CDR2 FQNNGV come from the germline V gene. The CDR3 here is CASSFNYGYTF. Written as DNA, the CDR3 is TGTGCCAGCAGCTTCAACTATGGCTACACCTTC.

The chain links TRBV25-1 to TRBJ1-2, with TRBD1 matching 8 bases. V lost 10 bases and J lost 2; bases outside the gene matches: 6. CDR1 MGHDK and CDR2 SYGVNS come from the germline V gene. This CDR3 is 13 amino acids long. The CDR3 sequence is CATTAGGNYGYTF. CDR3 nucleotides: TGTGCCACCACGGCAGGGGGCAACTATGGCTACACCTTC.